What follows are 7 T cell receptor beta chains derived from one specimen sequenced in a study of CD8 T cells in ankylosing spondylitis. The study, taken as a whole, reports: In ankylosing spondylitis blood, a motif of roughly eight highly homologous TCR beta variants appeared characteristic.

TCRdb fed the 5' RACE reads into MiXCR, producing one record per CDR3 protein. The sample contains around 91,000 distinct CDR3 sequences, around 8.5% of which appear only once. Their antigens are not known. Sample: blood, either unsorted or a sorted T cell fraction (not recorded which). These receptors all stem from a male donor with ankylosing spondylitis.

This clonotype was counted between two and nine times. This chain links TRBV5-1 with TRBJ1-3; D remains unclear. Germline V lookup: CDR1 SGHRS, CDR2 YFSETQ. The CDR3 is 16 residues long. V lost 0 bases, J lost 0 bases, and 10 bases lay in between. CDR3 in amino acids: CASSLEEAVSGNTIYF. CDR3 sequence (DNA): TGCGCCAGCAGCTTGGAGGAGGCCGTCTCTGGAAACACCATATATTTT.

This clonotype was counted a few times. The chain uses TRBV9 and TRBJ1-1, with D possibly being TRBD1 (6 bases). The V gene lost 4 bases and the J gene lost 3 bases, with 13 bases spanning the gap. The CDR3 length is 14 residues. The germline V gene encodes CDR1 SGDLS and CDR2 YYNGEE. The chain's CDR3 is CASSPGGHYTEAFF. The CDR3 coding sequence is TGTGCCAGCAGCCCCGGGGGACACTACACTGAAGCTTTCTTT.

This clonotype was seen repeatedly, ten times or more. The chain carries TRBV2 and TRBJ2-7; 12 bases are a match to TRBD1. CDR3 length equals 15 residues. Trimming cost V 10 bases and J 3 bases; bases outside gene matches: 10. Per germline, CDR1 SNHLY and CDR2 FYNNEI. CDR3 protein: CATTFRDRGLYEQYF. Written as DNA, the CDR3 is TGTGCCACCACATTCCGGGACAGGGGGCTCTACGAGCAGTACTTC. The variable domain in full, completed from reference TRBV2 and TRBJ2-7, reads EPEVTQTPSHQVTQMGQEVILRCVPISNHLYFYWYRQILGQKVEFLVSFYNNEISEKSEIFDDQFSVERPDGSNFTLKIRSTKLEDSAMYFCATTFRDRGLYEQYFGPGTRLTVT.

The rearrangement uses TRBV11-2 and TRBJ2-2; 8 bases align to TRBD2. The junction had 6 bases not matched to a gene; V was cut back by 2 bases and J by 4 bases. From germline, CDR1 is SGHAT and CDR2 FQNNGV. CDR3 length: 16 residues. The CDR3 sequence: CASSLWVAGITGELFF. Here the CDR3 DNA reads TGTGCCAGCAGCTTATGGGTAGCGGGAATCACCGGGGAGCTGTTTTTT.

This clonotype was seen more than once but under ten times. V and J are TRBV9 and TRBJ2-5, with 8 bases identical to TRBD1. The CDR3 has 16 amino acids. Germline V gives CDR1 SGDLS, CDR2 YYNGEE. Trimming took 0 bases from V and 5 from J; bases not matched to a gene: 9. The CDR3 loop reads CASSVGRTGSMETQYF. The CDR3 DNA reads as TGTGCCAGCAGCGTAGGTAGGACAGGGTCAATGGAGACCCAGTACTTC.

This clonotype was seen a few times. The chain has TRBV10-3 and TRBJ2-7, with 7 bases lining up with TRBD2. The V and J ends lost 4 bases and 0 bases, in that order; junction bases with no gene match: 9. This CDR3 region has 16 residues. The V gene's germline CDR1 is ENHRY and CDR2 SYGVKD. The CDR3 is CAISAAWAGDSYEQYV. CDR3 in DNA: TGTGCCATCAGTGCCGCGTGGGCGGGAGACTCCTACGAGCAGTACGTC.

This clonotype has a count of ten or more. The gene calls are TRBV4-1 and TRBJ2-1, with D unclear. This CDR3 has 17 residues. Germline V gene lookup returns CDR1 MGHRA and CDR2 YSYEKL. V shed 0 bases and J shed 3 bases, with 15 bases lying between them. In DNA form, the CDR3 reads TGCGCCAGCAGCCAAGAGGGTCCCCAGACCGGCTACAATGAGCAGTTCTTC. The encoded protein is CASSQEGPQTGYNEQFF.